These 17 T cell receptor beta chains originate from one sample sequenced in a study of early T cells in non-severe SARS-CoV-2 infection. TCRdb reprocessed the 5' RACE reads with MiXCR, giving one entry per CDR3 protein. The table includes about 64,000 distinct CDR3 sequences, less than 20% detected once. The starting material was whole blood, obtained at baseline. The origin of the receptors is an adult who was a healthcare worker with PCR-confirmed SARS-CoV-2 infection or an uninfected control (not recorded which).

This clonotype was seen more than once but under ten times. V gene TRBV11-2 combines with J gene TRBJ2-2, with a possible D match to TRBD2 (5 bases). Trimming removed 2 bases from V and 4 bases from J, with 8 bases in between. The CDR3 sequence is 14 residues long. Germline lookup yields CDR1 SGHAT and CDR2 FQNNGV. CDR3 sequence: CASSLRAGTGELFF. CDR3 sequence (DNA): TGTGCCAGCAGCTTAAGGGCGGGCACCGGGGAGCTGTTTTTT.

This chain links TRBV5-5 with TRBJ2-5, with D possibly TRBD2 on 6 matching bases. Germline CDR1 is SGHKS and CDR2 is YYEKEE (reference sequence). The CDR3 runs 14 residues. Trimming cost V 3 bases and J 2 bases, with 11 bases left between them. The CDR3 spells CASSSGLLQETQYF. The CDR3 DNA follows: TGTGCCAGCAGCTCGGGACTCCTACAAGAGACCCAGTACTTC.

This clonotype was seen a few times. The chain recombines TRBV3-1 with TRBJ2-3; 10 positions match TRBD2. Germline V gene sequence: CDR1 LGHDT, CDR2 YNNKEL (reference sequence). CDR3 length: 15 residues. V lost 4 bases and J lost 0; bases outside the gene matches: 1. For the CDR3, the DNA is TGTGCCAGCAGCCTACTAGCGGGGAGCACAGATACGCAGTATTTT. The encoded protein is CASSLLAGSTDTQYF.

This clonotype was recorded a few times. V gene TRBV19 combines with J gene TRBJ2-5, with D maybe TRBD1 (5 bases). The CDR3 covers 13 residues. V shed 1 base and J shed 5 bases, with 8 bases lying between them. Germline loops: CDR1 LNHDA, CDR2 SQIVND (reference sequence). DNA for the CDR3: TGTGCCAGTAGTATAGGGGGCTCGGAGACCCAGTACTTC. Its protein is CASSIGGSETQYF.

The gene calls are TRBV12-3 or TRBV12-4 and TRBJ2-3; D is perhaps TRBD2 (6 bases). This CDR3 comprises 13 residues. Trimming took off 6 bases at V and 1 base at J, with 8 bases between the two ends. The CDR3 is CASSPGGTDTQYF. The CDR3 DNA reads TGTGCCAGCAGCCCGGGAGGCACAGATACGCAGTATTTT.

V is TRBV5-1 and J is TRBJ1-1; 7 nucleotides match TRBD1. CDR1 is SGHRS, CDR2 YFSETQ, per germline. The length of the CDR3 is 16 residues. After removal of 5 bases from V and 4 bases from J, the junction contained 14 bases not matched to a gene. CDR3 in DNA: TGCGCCAGCAGTAGTCGAGGGGGCGCCTGGAGCACTGAAGCTTTCTTT. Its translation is CASSSRGGAWSTEAFF.

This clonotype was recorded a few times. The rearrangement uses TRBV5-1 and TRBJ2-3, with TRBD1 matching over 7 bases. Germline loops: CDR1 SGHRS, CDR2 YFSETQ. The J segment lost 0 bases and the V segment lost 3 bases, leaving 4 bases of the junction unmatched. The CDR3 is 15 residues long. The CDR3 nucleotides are TGCGCCAGCAGCTCGACAGGGATCAGCACAGATACGCAGTATTTT. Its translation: CASSSTGISTDTQYF.

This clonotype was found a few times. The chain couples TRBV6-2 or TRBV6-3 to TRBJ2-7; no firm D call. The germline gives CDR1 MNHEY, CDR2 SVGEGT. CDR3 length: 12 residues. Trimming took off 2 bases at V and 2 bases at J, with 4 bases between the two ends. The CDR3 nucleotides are TGTGCCAGCAGTTACCCCACCTACGAGCAGTACTTC. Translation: CASSYPTYEQYF.

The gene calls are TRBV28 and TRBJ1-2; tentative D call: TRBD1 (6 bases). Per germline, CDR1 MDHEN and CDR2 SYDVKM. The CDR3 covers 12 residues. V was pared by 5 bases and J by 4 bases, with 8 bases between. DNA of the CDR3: TGTGCCAGCAGTAGGACAGTCTATGGCTACACCTTC. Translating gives CASSRTVYGYTF.

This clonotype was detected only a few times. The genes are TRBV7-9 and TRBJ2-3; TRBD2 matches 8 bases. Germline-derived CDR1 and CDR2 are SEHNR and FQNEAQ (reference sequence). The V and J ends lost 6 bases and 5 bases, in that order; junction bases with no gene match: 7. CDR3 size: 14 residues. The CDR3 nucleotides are TGTGCCAGCAGGACCGGGGGGGCTAGAGATACGCAGTATTTT. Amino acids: CASRTGGARDTQYF. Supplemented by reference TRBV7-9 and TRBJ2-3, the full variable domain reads DTGVSQNPRHKITKRGQNVTFRCDPISEHNRLYWYRQTLGQGPEFLTYFQNEAQLEKSRLLSDRFSAERPKGSFSTLEIQRTEQGDSAMYLCASRTGGARDTQYFGPGTRLTVL.

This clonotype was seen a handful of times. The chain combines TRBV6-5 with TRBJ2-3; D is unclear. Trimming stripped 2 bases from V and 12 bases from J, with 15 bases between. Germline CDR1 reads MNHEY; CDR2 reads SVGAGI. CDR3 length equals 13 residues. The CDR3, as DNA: TGTGCCAGCAGTTACCGACACGGCCAGATTCAGTATTTT. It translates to CASSYRHGQIQYF.

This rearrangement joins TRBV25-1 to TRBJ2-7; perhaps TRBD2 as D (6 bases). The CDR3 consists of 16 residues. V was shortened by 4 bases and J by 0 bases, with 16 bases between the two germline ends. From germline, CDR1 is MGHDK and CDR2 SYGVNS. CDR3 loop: CASSVSRDSFSYEQYF. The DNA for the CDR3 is TGTGCCAGCAGTGTTTCCCGGGACTCATTCTCCTACGAGCAGTACTTC.

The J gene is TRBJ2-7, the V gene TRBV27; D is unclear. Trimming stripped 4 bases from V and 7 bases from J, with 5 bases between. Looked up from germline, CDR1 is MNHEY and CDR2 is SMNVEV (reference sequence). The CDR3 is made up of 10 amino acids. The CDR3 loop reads CASSYPEQYF. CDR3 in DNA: TGTGCCAGCAGTTACCCTGAGCAGTACTTC.

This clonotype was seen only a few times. The CDR3 protein is CASSQGLAGDSFNEQFF. CDR3 in DNA: TGCGCCAGCAGCCAAGGATTAGCGGGAGATAGTTTCAATGAGCAGTTCTTC. The chain employs TRBV4-3 and TRBJ2-1, with TRBD2 matching 9 bases. The CDR3 spans 17 residues. V trimming: 1 base; J trimming: 6 bases; junction bases outside the gene matches: 10. Germline lookup yields CDR1 LGHNA and CDR2 YSLEER.

CDR3 in amino acids: CASSDGQGAKDTEAFF. The CDR3 DNA sequence: TGTGCCAGCAGTGACGGGCAGGGGGCTAAAGACACTGAAGCTTTCTTT. The chain recombines TRBV6-6 with TRBJ1-1, with 8 bases lining up with TRBD1. The V segment lost 5 bases and the J segment 3 bases; nucleotides outside the gene matches: 11. There are 16 residues in the CDR3. Per germline, CDR1 MNHNY and CDR2 SVGAGI (reference sequence).

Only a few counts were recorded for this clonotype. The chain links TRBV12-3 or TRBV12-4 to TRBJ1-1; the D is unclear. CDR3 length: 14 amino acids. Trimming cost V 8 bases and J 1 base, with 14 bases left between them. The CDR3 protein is CASVSQGRNTEAFF. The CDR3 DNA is TGTGCCAGCGTCTCCCAAGGGAGGAACACTGAAGCTTTCTTT.

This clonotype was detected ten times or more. This chain's CDR3 is CASSQAVGGWVTEAFF. Here the CDR3 DNA reads TGCGCCAGCAGCCAAGCGGTCGGGGGATGGGTAACTGAAGCTTTCTTT. The chain combines TRBV4-1 with TRBJ1-1; TRBD1 is a possible D gene (5 bases). V was shortened by 1 base and J by 5 bases, with 17 bases between the two germline ends. CDR1 is MGHRA, CDR2 YSYEKL, per germline. The CDR3 consists of 16 residues.